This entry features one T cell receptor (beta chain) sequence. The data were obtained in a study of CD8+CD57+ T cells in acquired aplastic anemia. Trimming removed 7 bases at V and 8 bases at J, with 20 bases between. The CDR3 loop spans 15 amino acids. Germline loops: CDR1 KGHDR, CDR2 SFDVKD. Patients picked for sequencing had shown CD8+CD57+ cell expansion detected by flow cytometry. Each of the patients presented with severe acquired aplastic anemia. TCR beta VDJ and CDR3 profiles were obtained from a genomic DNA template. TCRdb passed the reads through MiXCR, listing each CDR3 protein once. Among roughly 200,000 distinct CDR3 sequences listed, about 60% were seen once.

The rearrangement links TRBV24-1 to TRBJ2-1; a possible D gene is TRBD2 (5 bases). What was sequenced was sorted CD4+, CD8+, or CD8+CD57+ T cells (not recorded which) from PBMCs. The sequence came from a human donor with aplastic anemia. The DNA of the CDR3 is TGTGCCACCAGCCAGCTTGGACTGGAAAGCGATGAGCAGTTCTTC. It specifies CATSQLGLESDEQFF.